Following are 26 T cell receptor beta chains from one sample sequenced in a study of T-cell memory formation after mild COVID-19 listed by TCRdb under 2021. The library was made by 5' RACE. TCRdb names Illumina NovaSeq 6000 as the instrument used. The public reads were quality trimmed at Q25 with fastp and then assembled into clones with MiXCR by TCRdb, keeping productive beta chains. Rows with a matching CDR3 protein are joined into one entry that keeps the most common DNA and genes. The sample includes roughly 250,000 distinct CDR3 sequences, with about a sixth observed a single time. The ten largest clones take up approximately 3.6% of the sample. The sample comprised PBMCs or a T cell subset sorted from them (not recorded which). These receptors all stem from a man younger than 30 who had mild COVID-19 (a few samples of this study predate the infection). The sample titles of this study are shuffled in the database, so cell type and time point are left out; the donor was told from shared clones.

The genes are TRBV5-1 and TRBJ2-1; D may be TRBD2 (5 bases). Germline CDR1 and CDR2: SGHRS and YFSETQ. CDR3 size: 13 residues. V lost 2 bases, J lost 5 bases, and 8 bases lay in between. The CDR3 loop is CASSFEGDNEQFF. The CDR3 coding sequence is TGCGCCAGCAGCTTTGAGGGTGACAATGAGCAGTTCTTC.

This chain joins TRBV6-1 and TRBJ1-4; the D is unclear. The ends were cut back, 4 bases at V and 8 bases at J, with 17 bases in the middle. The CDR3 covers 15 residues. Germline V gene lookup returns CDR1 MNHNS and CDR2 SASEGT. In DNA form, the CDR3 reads TGTGCCAGCAGTGGCATGGGAACTGGAGGCGAAAAACTGTTTTTT. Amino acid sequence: CASSGMGTGGEKLFF.

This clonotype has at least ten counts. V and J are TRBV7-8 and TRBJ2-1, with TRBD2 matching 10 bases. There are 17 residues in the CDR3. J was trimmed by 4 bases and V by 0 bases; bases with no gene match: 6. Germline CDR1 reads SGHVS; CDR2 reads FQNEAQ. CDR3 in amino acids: CASSLAAGGLLYNEQFF. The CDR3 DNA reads TGTGCCAGCAGCTTAGCAGCGGGGGGGTTGCTTTACAATGAGCAGTTCTTC.

The CDR3 region has the DNA TGTGCCACCGGTTCAGGGGAGACCCAGTACTTC. This translates into CATGSGETQYF. The chain joins TRBV24-1 to TRBJ2-5; TRBD1 is a possible D gene (5 bases). Trimming left V 9 bases short and J 5 bases short, with 9 bases between. The CDR3 runs 11 residues. Per the germline V gene, CDR1 is KGHDR and CDR2 is SFDVKD.

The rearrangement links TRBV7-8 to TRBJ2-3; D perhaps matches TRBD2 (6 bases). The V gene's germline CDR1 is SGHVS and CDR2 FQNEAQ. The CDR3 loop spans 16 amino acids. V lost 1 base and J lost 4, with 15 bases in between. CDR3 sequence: CASSLGGRGRADTQYF. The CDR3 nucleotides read TGTGCCAGCAGCTTAGGAGGGCGGGGCCGCGCAGATACGCAGTATTTT.

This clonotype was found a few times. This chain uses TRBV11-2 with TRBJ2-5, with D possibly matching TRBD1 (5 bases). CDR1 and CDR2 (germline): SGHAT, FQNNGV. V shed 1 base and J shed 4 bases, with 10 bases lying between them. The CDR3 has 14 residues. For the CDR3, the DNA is TGTGCCAGCAGCTTAGTGGCAGGGATAGAGACCCAGTACTTC. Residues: CASSLVAGIETQYF.

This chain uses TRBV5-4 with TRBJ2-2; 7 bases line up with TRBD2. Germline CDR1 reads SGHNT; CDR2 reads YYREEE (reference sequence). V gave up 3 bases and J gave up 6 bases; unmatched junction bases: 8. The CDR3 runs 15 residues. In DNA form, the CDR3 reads TGTGCCAGCAGCTGGAACGGGGGGAATGCCGGGGAGCTGTTTTTT. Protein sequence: CASSWNGGNAGELFF. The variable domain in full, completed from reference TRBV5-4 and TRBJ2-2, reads ETGVTQSPTHLIKTRGQQVTLRCSSQSGHNTVSWYQQALGQGPQFIFQYYREEENGRGNFPPRFSGLQFPNYSSELNVNALELDDSALYLCASSWNGGNAGELFFGEGSRLTVL.

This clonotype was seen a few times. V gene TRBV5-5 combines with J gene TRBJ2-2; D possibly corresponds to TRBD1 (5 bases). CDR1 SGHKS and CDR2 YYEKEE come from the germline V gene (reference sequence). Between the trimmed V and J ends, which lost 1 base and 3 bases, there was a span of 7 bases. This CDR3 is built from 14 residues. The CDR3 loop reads CASSLLGDTGELFF. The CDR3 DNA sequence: TGTGCCAGCAGCTTGCTAGGGGACACCGGGGAGCTGTTTTTT.

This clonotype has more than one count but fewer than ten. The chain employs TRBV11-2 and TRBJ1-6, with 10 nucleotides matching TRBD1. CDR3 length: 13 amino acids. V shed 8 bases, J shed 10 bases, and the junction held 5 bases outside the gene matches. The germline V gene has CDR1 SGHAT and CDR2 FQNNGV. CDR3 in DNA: TGTGCCAGCGGGACAGGGGTTGCCTCACCCCTCCACTTT. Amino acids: CASGTGVASPLHF. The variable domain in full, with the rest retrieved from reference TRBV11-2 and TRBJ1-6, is EAGVAQSPRYKIIEKRQSVAFWCNPISGHATLYWYQQILGQGPKLLIQFQNNGVVDDSQLPKDRFSAERLKGVDSTLKIQPAKLEDSAVYLCASGTGVASPLHFGNGTRLTVT.

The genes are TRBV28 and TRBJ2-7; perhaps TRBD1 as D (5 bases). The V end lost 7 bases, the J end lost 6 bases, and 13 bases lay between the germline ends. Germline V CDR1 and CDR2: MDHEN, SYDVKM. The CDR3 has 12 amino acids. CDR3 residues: CASMGQGPEQYV. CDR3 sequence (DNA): TGTGCCAGCATGGGTCAGGGCCCCGAGCAGTACGTC.

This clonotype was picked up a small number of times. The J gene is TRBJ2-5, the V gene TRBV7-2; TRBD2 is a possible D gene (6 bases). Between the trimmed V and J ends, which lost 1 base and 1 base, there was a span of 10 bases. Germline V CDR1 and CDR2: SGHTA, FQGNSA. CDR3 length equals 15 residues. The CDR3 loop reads CASSLEGGAQETQYF. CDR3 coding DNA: TGTGCCAGCAGCTTAGAGGGCGGGGCCCAAGAGACCCAGTACTTC.

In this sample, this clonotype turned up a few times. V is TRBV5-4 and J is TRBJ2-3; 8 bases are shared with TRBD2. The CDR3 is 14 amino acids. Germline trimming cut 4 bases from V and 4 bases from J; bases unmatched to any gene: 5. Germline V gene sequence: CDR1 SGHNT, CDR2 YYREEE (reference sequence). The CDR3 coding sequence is TGTGCCAGCAGCCGCCCGGGGGGGGCAGATACGCAGTATTTT. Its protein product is CASSRPGGADTQYF.

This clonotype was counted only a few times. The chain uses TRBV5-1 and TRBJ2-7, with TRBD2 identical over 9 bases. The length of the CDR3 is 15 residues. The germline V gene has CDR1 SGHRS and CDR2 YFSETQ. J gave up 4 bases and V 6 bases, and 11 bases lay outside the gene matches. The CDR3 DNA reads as TGCGCCAGCAACCCGGGGGGTAGCGGGGGATACGAGCAGTACTTC. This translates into CASNPGGSGGYEQYF.

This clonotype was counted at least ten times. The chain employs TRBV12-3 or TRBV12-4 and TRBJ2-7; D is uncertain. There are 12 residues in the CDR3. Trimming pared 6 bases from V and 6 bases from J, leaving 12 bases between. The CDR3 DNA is TGTGCCAGCAGCCCCTCTTTGGGCGAGCAGTACTTC. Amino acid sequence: CASSPSLGEQYF.

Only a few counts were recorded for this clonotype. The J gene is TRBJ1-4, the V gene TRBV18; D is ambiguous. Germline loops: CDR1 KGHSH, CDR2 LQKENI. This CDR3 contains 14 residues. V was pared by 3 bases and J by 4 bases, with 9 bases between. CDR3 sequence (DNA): TGTGCCAGCTCACCCCGGTCCAGTAATGAAAAACTGTTTTTT. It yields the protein CASSPRSSNEKLFF.

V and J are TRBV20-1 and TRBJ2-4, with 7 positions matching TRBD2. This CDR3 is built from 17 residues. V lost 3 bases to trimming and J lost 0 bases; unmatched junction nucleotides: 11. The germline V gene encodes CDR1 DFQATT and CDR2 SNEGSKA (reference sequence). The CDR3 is CSARVPGRGIAKNIQYF. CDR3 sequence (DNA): TGCAGTGCTAGGGTGCCGGGGCGGGGGATAGCCAAAAACATTCAGTACTTC.

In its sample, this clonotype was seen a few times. The CDR3 nucleotides are TGCGCCAGCAGCCAAGCTACAGCCTATGGCTACACCTTC. This encodes CASSQATAYGYTF. The chain recombines TRBV4-1 with TRBJ1-2; D remains ambiguous. The germline V gene encodes CDR1 MGHRA and CDR2 YSYEKL. V was clipped by 1 base and J by 4 bases, with 7 bases between them. The CDR3 is 13 residues long.

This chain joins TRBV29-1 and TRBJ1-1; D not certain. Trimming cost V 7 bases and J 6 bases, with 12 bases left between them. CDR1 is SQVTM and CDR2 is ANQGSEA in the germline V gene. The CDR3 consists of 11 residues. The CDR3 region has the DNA TGCAGCGGTCGGAGGGCGGCTGAAGCTTTCTTT. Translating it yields CSGRRAAEAFF.

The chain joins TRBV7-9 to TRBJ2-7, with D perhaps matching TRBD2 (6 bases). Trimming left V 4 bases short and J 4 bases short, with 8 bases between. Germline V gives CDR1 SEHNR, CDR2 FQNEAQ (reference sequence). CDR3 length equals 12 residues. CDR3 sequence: CASSSAGYEQYF. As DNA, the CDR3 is TGTGCCAGCAGCTCGGCGGGATACGAGCAGTACTTC.

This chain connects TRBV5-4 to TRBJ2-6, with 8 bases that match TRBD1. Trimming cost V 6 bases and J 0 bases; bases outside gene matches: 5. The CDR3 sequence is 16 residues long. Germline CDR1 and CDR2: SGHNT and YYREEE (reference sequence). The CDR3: CASTGTGASGANVLTF. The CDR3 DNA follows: TGTGCCAGCACCGGGACAGGCGCCTCTGGGGCCAACGTCCTGACTTTC.

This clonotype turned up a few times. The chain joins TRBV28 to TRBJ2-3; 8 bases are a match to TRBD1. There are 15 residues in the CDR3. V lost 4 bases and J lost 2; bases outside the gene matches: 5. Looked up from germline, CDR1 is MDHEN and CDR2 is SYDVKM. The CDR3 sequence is CASSSAGGNTDTQYF. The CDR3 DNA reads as TGTGCCAGCAGTTCCGCAGGGGGCAACACAGATACGCAGTATTTT.

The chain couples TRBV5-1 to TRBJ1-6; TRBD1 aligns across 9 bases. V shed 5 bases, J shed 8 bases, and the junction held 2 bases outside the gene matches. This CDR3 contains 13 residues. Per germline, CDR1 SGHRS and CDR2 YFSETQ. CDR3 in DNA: TGCGCCAGCAGAGACAGGGGGGATTCACCCCTCCACTTT. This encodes CASRDRGDSPLHF.

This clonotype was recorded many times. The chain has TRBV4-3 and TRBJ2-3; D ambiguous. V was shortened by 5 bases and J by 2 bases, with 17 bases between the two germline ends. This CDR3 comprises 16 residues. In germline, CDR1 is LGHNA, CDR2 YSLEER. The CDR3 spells CASSDSVGQPTDTQYF. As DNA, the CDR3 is TGCGCCAGCAGCGATTCAGTAGGGCAACCCACAGATACGCAGTATTTT.

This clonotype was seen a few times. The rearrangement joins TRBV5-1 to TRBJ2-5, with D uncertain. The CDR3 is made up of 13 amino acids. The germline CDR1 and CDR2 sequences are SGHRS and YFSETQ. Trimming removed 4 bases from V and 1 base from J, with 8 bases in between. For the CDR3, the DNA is TGCGCCAGCAGCCCGAACATCCAAGAGACCCAGTACTTC. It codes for CASSPNIQETQYF.

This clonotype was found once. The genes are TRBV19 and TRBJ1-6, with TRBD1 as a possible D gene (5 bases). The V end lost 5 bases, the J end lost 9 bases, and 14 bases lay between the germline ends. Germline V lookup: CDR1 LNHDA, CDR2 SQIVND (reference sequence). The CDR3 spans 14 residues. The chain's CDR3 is CASSLQVGVSPLHF. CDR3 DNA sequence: TGTGCCAGTAGTCTACAGGTCGGGGTTTCACCCCTCCACTTT.

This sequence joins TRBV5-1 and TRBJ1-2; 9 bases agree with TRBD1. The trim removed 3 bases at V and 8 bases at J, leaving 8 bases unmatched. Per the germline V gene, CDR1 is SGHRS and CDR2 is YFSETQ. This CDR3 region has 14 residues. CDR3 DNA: TGCGCCAGCAGCTACCAACAGGGGGCGGAGGGCTACACCTTC. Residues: CASSYQQGAEGYTF. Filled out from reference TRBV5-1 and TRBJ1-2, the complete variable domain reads KAGVTQTPRYLIKTRGQQVTLSCSPISGHRSVSWYQQTPGQGLQFLFEYFSETQRNKGNFPGRFSGRQFSNSRSEMNVSTLELGDSALYLCASSYQQGAEGYTFGSGTRLTVV.